The 19 T cell receptor beta chains in this list originate from one sample, sequenced in a study of T cell responses to AZD1222 COVID-19 vaccine. Sequencing was performed with immunoSEQ multiplex PCR; in TCRdb, only in-frame clones are kept and a portion is missing. The profile covers 110,000 or so clones, with more than 80% appearing a single time and just over 4% taken by the ten largest. The sequenced sample was peripheral blood, obtained 28 days after the second dose of the MenACWY control vaccine. The receptors were gathered from an adult who received the MenACWY meningococcal vaccine as a control.

The chain couples TRBV5-1 to TRBJ2-7; perhaps TRBD2 as D (5 bases). Trimming removed 4 bases at V and 6 bases at J, with 17 bases between. The length of the CDR3 is 14 residues. The germline CDR1 and CDR2 sequences are SGHRS and YFSETQ. CDR3 amino acids: CASSPTIDTSEQYF. The CDR3 DNA sequence: TGCGCCAGCAGCCCGACTATCGACACTTCCGAGCAGTACTTC.

This clone was recorded only once. The chain recombines TRBV7-9 with TRBJ1-1, with TRBD1 matching 7 bases. CDR3 length: 15 amino acids. Unmatched junction bases numbered 7, after V lost 5 bases and J lost 1 base. Germline V lookup: CDR1 SEHNR, CDR2 FQNEAQ (reference sequence). CDR3 in amino acids: CASSPRQGPNTEAFF. CDR3 coding DNA: TGTGCCAGCAGCCCCAGACAGGGACCGAACACTGAAGCTTTCTTT.

The count of this clone is one. The CDR3: CASSSDGLAGGSYEQYV. The DNA for the CDR3 is TGCGCCAGCAGCTCCGACGGACTAGCGGGGGGTTCCTACGAGCAGTACGTC. V usage is TRBV5-1 and J usage is TRBJ2-7, with 14 bases lining up with TRBD2. The V gene end was trimmed by 3 bases and the J gene end by 1 base; junction bases not matched to a gene: 6. Per germline, CDR1 SGHRS and CDR2 YFSETQ. The CDR3 consists of 17 residues.

The chain is built from TRBV13 and TRBJ2-3, with D maybe TRBD2 (6 bases). Per the germline V gene, CDR1 is PRHDT and CDR2 is FYEKMQ (reference sequence). The CDR3 sequence is 12 residues long. Trimming shortened V by 5 bases and J by 6 bases, and 9 bases separated the two germline ends. The CDR3 spells CASSTGVDTQYF. CDR3 in DNA: TGTGCCAGCAGCACGGGAGTGGATACGCAGTATTTT.

CDR3 loop: CASSVDRGGTGELFF. DNA for the CDR3: TGTGCCAGCAGCGTTGACAGGGGGGGCACCGGGGAGCTGTTTTTT. The genes are TRBV7-3 and TRBJ2-2; 9 nucleotides agree with TRBD1. CDR1 SGHTA and CDR2 FQGTGA come from the germline V gene. The CDR3 has 15 amino acids. V was pared by 5 bases and J by 4 bases, with 5 bases of the junction left unmatched.

This chain joins TRBV9 and TRBJ2-7; TRBD2 agrees at 14 bases. The J segment lost 7 bases and the V segment lost 0 bases, leaving 3 bases of the junction unmatched. CDR1 is SGDLS, CDR2 YYNGEE, per germline. This CDR3 spans 15 amino acids. This chain's CDR3 is CASSVGGLAGDEQYF. CDR3 DNA: TGTGCCAGCAGCGTAGGGGGACTAGCGGGAGATGAGCAGTACTTC.

The chain is built from TRBV3-1 (or the pseudogene TRBV3-2) and TRBJ1-4, with a possible D match to TRBD1 (6 bases). The CDR3 is 16 amino acids. Deletions cut 2 bases from V and 3 bases from J, with 13 bases between. The germline V gene encodes CDR1 LGHDT and CDR2 YNNKEL (reference sequence). CDR3 coding DNA: TGTGCCAGCAGCCAAAATACAGGGCTGGCTAATGAAAAACTGTTTTTT. Translation: CASSQNTGLANEKLFF.

The chain is built from TRBV5-1 and TRBJ2-1; D is uncertain. V lost 4 bases to trimming and J lost 8 bases, with 22 bases between them. Germline CDR1 reads SGHRS; CDR2 reads YFSETQ. The CDR3 runs to 16 residues. This CDR3 is CASSPRTPLVWHEQFF. DNA of the CDR3: TGCGCCAGCAGCCCGAGAACCCCACTCGTTTGGCATGAGCAGTTCTTC.

DNA for the CDR3: TGTGCCAGCAGCTCCCCGGCCAGGGGCGGCTCTGGGGCCAACGTCCTGACTTTC. Amino acids: CASSSPARGGSGANVLTF. This chain connects TRBV5-6 to TRBJ2-6, with a weak D call TRBD1 (6 bases). Germline assignment: CDR1 SGHDT and CDR2 YYEEEE. This CDR3 has 18 residues. Trimming left V 3 bases short and J 0 bases short, with 16 bases between. Supplemented by reference TRBV5-6 and TRBJ2-6, the full variable domain reads DAGVTQSPTHLIKTRGQQVTLRCSPKSGHDTVSWYQQALGQGPQFIFQYYEEEERQRGNFPDRFSGHQFPNYSSELNVNALLLGDSALYLCASSSPARGGSGANVLTFGAGSRLTVL.

This chain links TRBV13 with TRBJ2-7; 7 bases agree with TRBD1. V trimming: 5 bases; J trimming: 2 bases; junction bases outside the gene matches: 9. Germline assignment: CDR1 PRHDT and CDR2 FYEKMQ (reference sequence). This CDR3 comprises 15 residues. The CDR3 loop reads CASSIRQGMTYEQYF. CDR3 coding DNA: TGTGCCAGCAGCATCCGACAGGGAATGACCTACGAGCAGTACTTC.

The chain recombines TRBV7-9 with TRBJ1-4, with 9 bases that match TRBD1. The ends lost 1 base at V and 6 bases at J; junction bases unmatched: 0. This CDR3 has 14 amino acids. Germline CDR1 reads SEHNR; CDR2 reads FQNEAQ (reference sequence). In DNA, the CDR3 is TGTGCCAGCAGCTTAGGGGACAGGGATGAAAAACTGTTTTTT. Translated, it gives CASSLGDRDEKLFF.

CDR3 nucleotides: TGTGCCAGCTCACCCTCGACAGGGGATCAGCCCCAGCATTTT. Protein sequence: CASSPSTGDQPQHF. This chain connects TRBV18 to TRBJ1-5; 8 bases match TRBD1. V shed 3 bases, J shed 5 bases, and the junction held 3 bases outside the gene matches. CDR1 is KGHSH, CDR2 LQKENI, per germline. The CDR3 runs to 14 residues. The complete variable domain, with remaining parts taken from reference TRBV18 and TRBJ1-5, reads NAGVMQNPRHLVRRRGQEARLRCSPMKGHSHVYWYRQLPEEGLKFMVYLQKENIIDESGMPKERFSAEFPKEGPSILRIQQVVRGDSAAYFCASSPSTGDQPQHFGDGTRLSIL.

The rearrangement uses TRBV6-4 and TRBJ2-2, with 7 bases matching TRBD1. The CDR3 runs 14 residues. Unmatched junction bases numbered 4, after V lost 4 bases and J lost 5 bases. CDR1 and CDR2 from the germline V gene are MRHNA and SNTAGT. CDR3 protein: CASSGQGETGELFF. CDR3 coding DNA: TGTGCCAGCAGTGGACAGGGTGAAACCGGGGAGCTGTTTTTT.

V is TRBV28 and J is TRBJ2-7; 8 bases are shared with TRBD1. The CDR3 extends over 15 amino acids. V gave up 7 bases and J gave up 3 bases; unmatched junction bases: 11. Germline V CDR1 and CDR2: MDHEN, SYDVKM. Written as DNA, the CDR3 is TGTGCCAGCACCTCATTGACAGGGGTATACTACGAGCAGTACTTC. It is translated as CASTSLTGVYYEQYF.

This chain uses TRBV28 with TRBJ2-1; TRBD2 aligns across 7 bases. Trimming took 5 bases from V and 5 from J; bases not matched to a gene: 6. CDR3 length: 14 residues. Germline CDR1 MDHEN, CDR2 SYDVKM. CDR3 sequence: CASSREEGNNEQFF. The CDR3 region has the DNA TGTGCCAGCAGTCGGGAGGAAGGCAACAATGAGCAGTTCTTC.

The V and J genes are TRBV5-1 and TRBJ1-1; tentative D call: TRBD1 (6 bases). This CDR3 spans 13 amino acids. CDR1 and CDR2 from the germline V gene are SGHRS and YFSETQ. Trimming shortened V by 6 bases and J by 1 base, and 10 bases separated the two germline ends. The CDR3 coding sequence is TGCGCCAGCAAAGGGGGTTGGAACACTGAAGCTTTCTTT. Its protein is CASKGGWNTEAFF.

This chain joins TRBV18 and TRBJ1-5; D is ambiguous. The germline gives CDR1 KGHSH, CDR2 LQKENI. V dropped 3 bases and J dropped 7 bases, with 10 bases sitting between them. The CDR3 sequence is 13 residues long. CDR3 loop: CASSPQLGQPQHF. The CDR3 nucleotides read TGTGCCAGCTCACCGCAACTTGGGCAGCCCCAGCATTTT.

This clone was observed a single time. This sequence joins TRBV11-2 and TRBJ2-5; 7 bases map to TRBD1. Looked up from germline, CDR1 is SGHAT and CDR2 is FQNNGV. The CDR3 extends over 16 amino acids. Trimming removed 5 bases from V and 2 bases from J; junction bases left unmatched: 11. CDR3 sequence: CASSPIWTGGQETQYF. The CDR3, as DNA: TGTGCCAGCAGCCCAATTTGGACAGGAGGACAAGAGACCCAGTACTTC.

V usage is TRBV15 and J usage is TRBJ2-3; D may correspond to TRBD1 or TRBD2 (5 bases each). V was cut by 0 bases and J by 0 bases, with 10 bases left in between. Germline V gives CDR1 LNHNV, CDR2 YYDKDF (reference sequence). The CDR3 extends over 16 amino acids. This CDR3 reads CATSRELGDSTDTQYF. The DNA of the CDR3 is TGTGCCACCAGCAGAGAATTGGGGGATAGCACAGATACGCAGTATTTT.